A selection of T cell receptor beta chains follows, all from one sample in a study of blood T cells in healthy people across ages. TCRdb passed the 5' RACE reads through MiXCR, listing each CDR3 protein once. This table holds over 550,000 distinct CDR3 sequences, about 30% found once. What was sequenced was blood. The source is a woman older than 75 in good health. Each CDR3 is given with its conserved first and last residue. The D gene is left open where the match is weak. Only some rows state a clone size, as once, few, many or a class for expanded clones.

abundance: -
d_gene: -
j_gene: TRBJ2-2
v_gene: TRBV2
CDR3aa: CASMGLTTGELFF
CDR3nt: TGTGCCAGCATGGGGCTCACCACCGGGGAGCTGTTTTTT

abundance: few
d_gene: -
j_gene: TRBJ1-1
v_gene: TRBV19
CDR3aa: CASSSAFQGNTEAFF
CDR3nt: TGTGCCAGTAGTAGCGCCTTTCAGGGGAACACTGAAGCTTTCTTT

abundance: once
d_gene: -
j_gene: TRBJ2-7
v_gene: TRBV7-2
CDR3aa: CASSLGYGKTPYEQYF
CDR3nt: TGTGCCAGCAGCTTAGGTTACGGAAAGACCCCCTACGAGCAGTACTTC

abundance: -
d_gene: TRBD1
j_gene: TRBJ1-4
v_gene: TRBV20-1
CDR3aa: CSASTRWTGNEKLFF
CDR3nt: TGCAGTGCTAGTACCAGGTGGACAGGGAACGAAAAACTGTTTTTT

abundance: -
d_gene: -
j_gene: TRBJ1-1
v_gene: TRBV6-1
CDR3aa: CASKSRAVNTEAFF
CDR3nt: TGTGCCAGCAAAAGCAGGGCGGTGAACACTGAAGCTTTCTTT

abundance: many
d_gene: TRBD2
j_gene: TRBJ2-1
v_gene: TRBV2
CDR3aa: CASTGLAGGAYNEQFF
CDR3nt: TGTGCCAGCACCGGACTAGCGGGGGGGGCGTACAATGAGCAGTTCTTC

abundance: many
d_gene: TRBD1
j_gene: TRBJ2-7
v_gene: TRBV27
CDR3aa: CASKRLRQGTYEQYF
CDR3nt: TGTGCCAGCAAACGCCTACGACAGGGAACCTACGAGCAGTACTTC

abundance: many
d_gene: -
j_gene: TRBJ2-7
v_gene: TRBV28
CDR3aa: CASIGQGQGYEQYF
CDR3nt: TGTGCCAGCATAGGACAAGGTCAAGGCTACGAGCAGTACTTC

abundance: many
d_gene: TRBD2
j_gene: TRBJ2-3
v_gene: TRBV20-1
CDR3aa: CSAIRLAGGSTDTQYF
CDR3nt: TGCAGTGCTATAAGACTAGCGGGGGGAAGCACAGATACGCAGTATTTT

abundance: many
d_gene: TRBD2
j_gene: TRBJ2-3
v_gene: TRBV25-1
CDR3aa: CASSDPLAGSTDTQYF
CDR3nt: TGTGCCAGCAGTGATCCGCTAGCGGGGAGCACAGATACGCAGTATTTT

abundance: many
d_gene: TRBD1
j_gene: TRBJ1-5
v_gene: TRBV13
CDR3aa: CASSSRQGGNQPQHF
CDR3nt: TGTGCCAGCAGCTCCCGACAGGGAGGTAATCAGCCCCAGCATTTT

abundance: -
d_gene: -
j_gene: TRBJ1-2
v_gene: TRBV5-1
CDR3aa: CASSGGQRNGYTF
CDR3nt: TGCGCCAGCAGCGGCGGACAACGTAATGGCTACACCTTC

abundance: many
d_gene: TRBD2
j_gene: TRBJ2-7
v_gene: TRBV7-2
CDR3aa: CASSSSSGTRREQYF
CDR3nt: TGTGCCAGCAGCTCCTCTTCCGGGACTAGGAGGGAGCAGTACTTC

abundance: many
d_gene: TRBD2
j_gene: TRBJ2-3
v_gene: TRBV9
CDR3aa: CASSVGLAGGTDTQYF
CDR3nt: TGTGCCAGCAGCGTAGGTCTAGCGGGGGGCACAGATACGCAGTATTTT

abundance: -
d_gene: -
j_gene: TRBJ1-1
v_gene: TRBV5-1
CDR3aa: CASSLVPPGAFF
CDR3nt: TGCGCCAGCAGCTTGGTACCGCCTGGGGCTTTCTTT

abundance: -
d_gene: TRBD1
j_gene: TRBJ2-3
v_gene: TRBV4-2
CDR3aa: CASSQIRDSRADTQYF
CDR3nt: TGTGCCAGCAGCCAAATTAGGGACAGTCGCGCAGATACGCAGTATTTT

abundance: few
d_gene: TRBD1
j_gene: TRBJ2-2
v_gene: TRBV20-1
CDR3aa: CSALTGGHGTGELFF
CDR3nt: TGCAGTGCCTTGACAGGGGGACATGGAACCGGGGAGCTGTTTTTT

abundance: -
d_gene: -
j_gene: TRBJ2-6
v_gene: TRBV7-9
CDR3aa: CASSLGGSRSGANVLTF
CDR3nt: TGTGCCAGCAGCTTGGGTGGCAGCCGCTCTGGGGCCAACGTCCTGACTTTC

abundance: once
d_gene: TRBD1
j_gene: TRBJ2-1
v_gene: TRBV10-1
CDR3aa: CASSEETGTVRAPPYNEQFF
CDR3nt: TGCGCCAGCAGCGAAGAAACCGGGACAGTAAGGGCTCCTCCCTACAATGAGCAGTTCTTC

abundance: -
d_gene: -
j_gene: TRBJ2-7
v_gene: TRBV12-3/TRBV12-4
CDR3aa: CASSLRLHTYEQYF
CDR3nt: TGTGCCAGCAGCTTAAGACTACACACCTACGAGCAGTACTTC

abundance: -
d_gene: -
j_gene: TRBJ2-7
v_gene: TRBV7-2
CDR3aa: CASSLQGNGRSEQYF
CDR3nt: TGTGCCAGCAGTCTGCAAGGGAACGGTCGGTCCGAGCAGTACTTC

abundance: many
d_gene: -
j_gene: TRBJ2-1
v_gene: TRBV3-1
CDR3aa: CASSRAGPSLYNEQFF
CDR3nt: TGTGCCAGCAGCCGCGCGGGGCCGTCTCTCTACAATGAGCAGTTCTTC

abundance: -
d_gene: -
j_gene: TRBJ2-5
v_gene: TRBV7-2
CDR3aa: CASSSAGLRETQYF
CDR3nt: TGTGCCAGCAGCTCCGCGGGACTTCGGGAGACCCAGTACTTC

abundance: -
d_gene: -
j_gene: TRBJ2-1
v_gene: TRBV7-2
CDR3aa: CASSLVPSAINEQFF
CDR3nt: TGTGCCAGCAGCTTAGTGCCTAGCGCAATCAATGAGCAGTTCTTC

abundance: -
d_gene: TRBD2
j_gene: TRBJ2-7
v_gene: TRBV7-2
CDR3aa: CASLRLAGSYEQYF
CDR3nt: TGTGCCAGCTTAAGACTAGCGGGGTCCTACGAGCAGTACTTC

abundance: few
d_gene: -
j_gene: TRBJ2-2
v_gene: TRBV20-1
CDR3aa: CSAGGLNSNTGELFF
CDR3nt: TGCAGTGCTGGGGGGCTTAACTCGAACACCGGGGAGCTGTTTTTT

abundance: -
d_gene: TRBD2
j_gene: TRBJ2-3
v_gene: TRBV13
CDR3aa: CASSPNAGEAVDTQYF
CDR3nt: TGTGCCAGCAGCCCGAACGCGGGAGAGGCGGTAGATACGCAGTATTTT

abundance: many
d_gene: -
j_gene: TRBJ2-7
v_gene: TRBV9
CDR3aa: CASSVDGNREQYF
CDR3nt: TGTGCCAGCAGCGTAGACGGCAATCGGGAGCAGTACTTC

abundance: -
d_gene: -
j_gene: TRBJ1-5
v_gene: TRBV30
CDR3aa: CAWGTGLGNQPQHF
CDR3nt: TGTGCCTGGGGAACAGGTCTTGGCAATCAGCCCCAGCATTTT

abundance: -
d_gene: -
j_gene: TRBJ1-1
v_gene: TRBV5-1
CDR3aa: CASSLVRGGDTEAFF
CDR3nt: TGCGCCAGCAGCTTGGTGAGAGGTGGGGACACTGAAGCTTTCTTT

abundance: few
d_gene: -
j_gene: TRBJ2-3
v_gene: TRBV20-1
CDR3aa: CSANAGGRDTQYF
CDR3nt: TGCAGTGCTAACGCCGGGGGCCGGGATACGCAGTATTTT

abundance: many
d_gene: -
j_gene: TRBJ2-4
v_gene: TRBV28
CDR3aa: CASSLSGLQVAKNIQYF
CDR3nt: TGTGCCAGCAGTTTAAGTGGGCTCCAGGTAGCCAAAAACATTCAGTACTTC

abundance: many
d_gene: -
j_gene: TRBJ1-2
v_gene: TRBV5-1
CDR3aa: CASSIGVRVVDGYTF
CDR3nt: TGCGCCAGCAGCATCGGAGTCAGGGTCGTAGATGGCTACACCTTC

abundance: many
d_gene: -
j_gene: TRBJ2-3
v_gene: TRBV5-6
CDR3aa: CASSRGRGADTQYF
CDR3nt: TGTGCCAGCAGCCGGGGAAGAGGTGCAGATACGCAGTATTTT

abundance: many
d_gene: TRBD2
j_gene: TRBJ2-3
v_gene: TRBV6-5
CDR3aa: CASSYSGGGLDTQYF
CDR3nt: TGTGCCAGCAGTTACTCGGGCGGGGGGCTAGATACGCAGTATTTT

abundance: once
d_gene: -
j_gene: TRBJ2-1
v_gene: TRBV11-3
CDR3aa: CASSPVDDNEQFF
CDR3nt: TGTGCCAGCAGCCCCGTTGATGACAATGAGCAGTTCTTC

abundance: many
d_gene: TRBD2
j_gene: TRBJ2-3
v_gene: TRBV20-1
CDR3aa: CSARLVAGRSDTQYF
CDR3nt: TGCAGTGCTAGGTTGGTAGCGGGGAGGTCAGATACGCAGTATTTT

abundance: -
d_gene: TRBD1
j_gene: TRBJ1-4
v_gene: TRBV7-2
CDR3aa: CASRGGTGIEKLFF
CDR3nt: TGTGCCAGCAGAGGGGGGACAGGGATTGAAAAACTGTTTTTT

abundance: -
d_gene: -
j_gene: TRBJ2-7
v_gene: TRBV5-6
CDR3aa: CASSSETGPYEQYF
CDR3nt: TGTGCCAGCAGCAGTGAGACAGGTCCCTACGAGCAGTACTTC

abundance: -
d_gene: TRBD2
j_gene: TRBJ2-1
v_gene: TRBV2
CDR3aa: CASKLGLADYNEQFF
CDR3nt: TGTGCCAGCAAACTGGGACTAGCGGATTACAATGAGCAGTTCTTC

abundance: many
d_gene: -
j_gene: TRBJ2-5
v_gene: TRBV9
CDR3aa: CASSVSDSPSTSQTQYF
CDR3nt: TGTGCCAGCAGCGTATCAGACAGCCCTAGTACAAGTCAGACCCAGTACTTC

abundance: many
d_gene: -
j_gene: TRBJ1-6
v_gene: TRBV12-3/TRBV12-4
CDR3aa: CASRLRDSPLHF
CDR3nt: TGTGCCAGCAGACTCAGGGATTCACCCCTCCACTTT